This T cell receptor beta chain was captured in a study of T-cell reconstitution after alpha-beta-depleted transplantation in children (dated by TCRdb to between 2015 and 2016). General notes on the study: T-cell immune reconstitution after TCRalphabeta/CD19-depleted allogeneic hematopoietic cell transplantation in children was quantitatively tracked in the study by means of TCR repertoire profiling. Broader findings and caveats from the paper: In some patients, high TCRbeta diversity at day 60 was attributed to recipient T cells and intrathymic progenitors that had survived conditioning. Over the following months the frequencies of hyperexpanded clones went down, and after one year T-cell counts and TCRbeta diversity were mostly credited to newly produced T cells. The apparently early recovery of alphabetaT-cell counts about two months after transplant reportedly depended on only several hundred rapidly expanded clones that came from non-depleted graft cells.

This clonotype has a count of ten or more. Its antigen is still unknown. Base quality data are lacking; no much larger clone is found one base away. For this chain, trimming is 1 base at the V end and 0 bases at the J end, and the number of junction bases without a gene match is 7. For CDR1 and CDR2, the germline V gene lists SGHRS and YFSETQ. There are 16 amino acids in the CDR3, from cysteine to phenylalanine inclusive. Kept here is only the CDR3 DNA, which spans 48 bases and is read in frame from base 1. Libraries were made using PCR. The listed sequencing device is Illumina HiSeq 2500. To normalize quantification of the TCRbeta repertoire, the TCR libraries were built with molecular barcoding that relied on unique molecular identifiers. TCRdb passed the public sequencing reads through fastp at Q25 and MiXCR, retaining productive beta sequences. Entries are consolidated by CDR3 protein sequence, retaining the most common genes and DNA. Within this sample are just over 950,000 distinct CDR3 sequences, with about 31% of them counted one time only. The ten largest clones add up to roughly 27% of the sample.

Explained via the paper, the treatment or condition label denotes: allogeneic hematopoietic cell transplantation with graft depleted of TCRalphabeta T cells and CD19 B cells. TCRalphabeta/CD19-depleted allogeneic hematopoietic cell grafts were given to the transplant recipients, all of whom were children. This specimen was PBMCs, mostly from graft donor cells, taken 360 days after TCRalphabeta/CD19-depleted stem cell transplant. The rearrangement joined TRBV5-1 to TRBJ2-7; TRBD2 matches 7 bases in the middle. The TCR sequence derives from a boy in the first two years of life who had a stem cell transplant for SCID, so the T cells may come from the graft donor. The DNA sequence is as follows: TGCGCCAGCAGCTTGCACGGGGGGAAAGGCTCCTACGAGCAGTACTTC. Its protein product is CASSLHGGKGSYEQYF. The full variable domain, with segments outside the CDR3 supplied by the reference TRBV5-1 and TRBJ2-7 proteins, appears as KAGVTQTPRYLIKTRGQQVTLSCSPISGHRSVSWYQQTPGQGLQFLFEYFSETQRNKGNFPGRFSGRQFSNSRSEMNVSTLELGDSALYLCASSLHGGKGSYEQYFGPGTRLTVT.